The entry below describes one T cell receptor beta chain. Its antigen is as yet unknown. Generated by immunoSEQ multiplex PCR, the TCRdb table keeps only in-frame clones and is missing some. Of over 65,000 clones in the sample, over 80% were seen once. V shed 5 bases, J shed 6 bases, and the junction held 16 bases outside the gene matches. The CDR3 covers 17 residues. Germline values: CDR1 MDHEN, CDR2 SYDVKM. These data are taken from a study of OX40 agonist ivuxolimab in advanced cancers. Study context: At 0.01 to 10 mg/kg, ivuxolimab was administered intravenously to patients every 2 weeks. It was permissible to have had prior anti-PD-1, anti-PD-L1 or anti-CTLA-4 therapy, and approximately 41% had some.

Study-wide results and caveats: The CD4+ and CD8+ T cells in the blood had expanded clonally by week 6 at 0.1 to 3.0 mg/kg.

The study sampled blood at baseline, cycle 4 day 1, and cycle 7 day 1. The specimen was CD4+ or CD8+ T cells sorted from blood, collected in a trial of the OX40 agonist ivuxolimab. This sequence originates from an adult with an advanced solid tumor such as melanoma, head and neck, liver or kidney cancer. This rearrangement joins TRBV28 to TRBJ2-1; 7 bases match TRBD2. CDR3 loop: CASSSNSPGGPLNEQFF. CDR3 bases: TGTGCCAGCAGTAGCAATTCACCGGGAGGTCCCCTCAATGAGCAGTTCTTC.